Listed here are 3 T cell receptor beta chains from one sample, sequenced in a study of cytomegalovirus exposure and HLA in healthy donors. The PCR had 60 Vbeta and 13 Jbeta primers. Clones were sequenced by immunoSEQ multiplex PCR, and TCRdb holds only the in-frame ones, with some missing. The table records approximately 110,000 clones, under 85% of them present only once. Sequences were obtained from PBMCs. The source of these receptors is a human donor in good health.

The rearrangement links TRBV7-3 to TRBJ2-3; 10 nucleotides agree with TRBD2. The CDR3 is 15 residues long. Germline V gene sequence: CDR1 SGHTA, CDR2 FQGTGA. J gave up 4 bases and V 2 bases, and 3 bases lay outside the gene matches. As DNA, the CDR3 is TGTGCCAGCAGCTTACTAGCGGGAGTTCCAGATACGCAGTATTTT. It is translated as CASSLLAGVPDTQYF.

The CDR3 protein is CASSLTGGHEQFF. DNA for the CDR3: TGTGCCAGCAGTCTTACAGGGGGGCATGAGCAGTTCTTC. The gene calls are TRBV6-6 and TRBJ2-1; 8 bases fit TRBD1. Germline CDR1 reads MNHNY; CDR2 reads SVGAGI (reference sequence). Trimming at V came to 5 bases and at J to 8 bases, leaving 5 bases not matched to a gene. The CDR3 extends over 13 amino acids.

This sequence joins TRBV19 and TRBJ1-2; 8 nucleotides match TRBD1. The CDR3 sequence is 15 residues long. Unmatched junction bases numbered 8, after V lost 5 bases and J lost 3 bases. The germline CDR1 and CDR2 sequences are LNHDA and SQIVND (reference sequence). CDR3 bases: TGTGCCAGTAGTGTTCGGACAGGGAGGGACTATGGCTACACCTTC. Translating gives CASSVRTGRDYGYTF.